This T cell receptor (beta chain) is drawn from a study of T cells in Graves' hyperthyroidism and ophthalmopathy. This clonotype has a count of ten or more. Authors of the study amplified TCR beta CDR3 regions from RNA transcripts. When the TCR CDR3 underwent first-round RT-PCR, the HTBI primer set was used. TCRdb re-called the multiplex PCR reads with MiXCR, one entry per CDR3 protein. The sample records around 270,000 distinct CDR3 sequences, approximately 18% being singletons. The sample was blood. The TCR sequence derives from a man aged 45 to 65 with Graves' ophthalmopathy.

The CDR3 nucleotides read TGTGCCACCAGTGATGTGGGACCATATTACAATGAGCAGTTCTTC. Translation: CATSDVGPYYNEQFF. The V call is TRBV24-1, the J call TRBJ2-1, with D perhaps matching TRBD1 or TRBD2 (5 bases each). CDR1 is KGHDR and CDR2 is SFDVKD in the germline V gene. The CDR3 runs 15 residues. Deletions cut 3 bases from V and 4 bases from J, with 12 bases between.